This T cell receptor (beta chain) was obtained from a study of T cells expressing NK-cell markers (dated by TCRdb to 2020 to 2022). As for the study more broadly: TCR beta-chain repertoires were profiled in sorted CD3+CD56+NKG2C+, CD3+CD56+NKG2C- and CD3+CD56-NKG2C+ T-cell subsets from several donors. Among the eight sequenced donors, seven were HCMV-seropositive and one was HCMV-seronegative. The eight sequenced donors were randomly selected healthy volunteers, three men and five women. Sequencing of the libraries produced 2 x 150 bp reads on Illumina HiSeq 2000/2500, MiSeq or NextSeq.

The CDR3 runs 13 residues from the cysteine to the phenylalanine. No DNA was logged. To determine HCMV serostatus, a commercial ELISA kit was used to detect HCMV-specific IgG in serum. Ficoll density gradient centrifugation was used to isolate peripheral blood mononuclear cells from blood. Note on this clonotype: Its antigen has not been determined.

Study-wide conclusions, independent of this receptor: For roughly six donors, the dominant CD3+CD56+NKG2C+ clonotypes were among the top 10 CD8+ clonotypes and accounted for roughly 1.0-7.5% of CD8+ T cells. Those dominant clonotypes were again the most abundant among CD3+CD56-NKG2C+ cells in a few donors, at roughly 25-65%. It remained unclear whether the expanded NKG2C-expressing T cell clones were specific for HCMV antigens.

The instrument was an Illumina HiSeq 2000. TCR beta cDNA libraries were prepared using 5'RACE template switching, which introduced a universal primer site and unique molecular identifiers. Synthesis of cDNA was primed from the TCR beta constant segment and was followed by two consecutive PCR amplification steps. In the paper's pipeline: MIGEC was used to demultiplex reads and group reads by UMI, and MiTCR was used to assemble and quantify clonotypes. To exclude erroneous sequences, any TCR cDNA sequence not supported by at least two reads was discarded. Downstream repertoire analysis used the tcR package, and clonotypes were matched across fractions by CDR3 nucleotide sequence plus V segment. VDJmatch was used to annotate antigen specificity against VDJdb, with one amino acid substitution in CDR3 allowed. TCRdb reprocessed the reads into one record per CDR3 protein sequence, lacking DNA. These V and J calls are TCRdb output, not the study's own analysis. The sample's table lists a count of hundreds of thousands of distinct CDR3 sequences. About 4% of the sample is in the top ten clones.

The chain is encoded by TRBV12-3 or TRBV12-4 joined to TRBJ1-6; TCRdb's D gene call, TRBD1, goes unchecked for lack of DNA. Sequencing was carried out using blood T cells: a sorted CD56 or NKG2C T cell subset, CD4+ or CD8+ T cells, or bulk PBMC T cells (not recorded which). This TCR was sampled from a woman aged 18 to 69 in good health. The CDR3 protein: CASSGQVDSPLHF.